This TCR beta chain was sequenced for a study of CD8 T cells in ankylosing spondylitis. TCRdb used MiXCR to reprocess the 5' RACE reads, holding one entry per CDR3 protein. The data contain about 800,000 distinct CDR3 sequences, about 10% of them singletons. Points on this clonotype: Antigen unknown.

Points from the study as a whole: A TCR beta motif made of several highly homologous variants seemed typical of ankylosing spondylitis blood.

The junction had 8 bases not matched to a gene; V was cut back by 0 bases and J by 0 bases. Germline V gene sequence: CDR1 SGHRS, CDR2 YFSETQ. The CDR3 is 18 residues long. Sequencing used blood, either unsorted or a sorted T cell fraction (not recorded which). The chain has TRBV5-1 and TRBJ2-7, with 11 bases fitting TRBD2. This receptor was obtained from a male donor with ankylosing spondylitis. The CDR3 region is CASSLDGTSGSSSYEQYF. The CDR3 DNA reads as TGCGCCAGCAGCTTGGATGGGACTAGCGGATCAAGCTCCTACGAGCAGTACTTC.